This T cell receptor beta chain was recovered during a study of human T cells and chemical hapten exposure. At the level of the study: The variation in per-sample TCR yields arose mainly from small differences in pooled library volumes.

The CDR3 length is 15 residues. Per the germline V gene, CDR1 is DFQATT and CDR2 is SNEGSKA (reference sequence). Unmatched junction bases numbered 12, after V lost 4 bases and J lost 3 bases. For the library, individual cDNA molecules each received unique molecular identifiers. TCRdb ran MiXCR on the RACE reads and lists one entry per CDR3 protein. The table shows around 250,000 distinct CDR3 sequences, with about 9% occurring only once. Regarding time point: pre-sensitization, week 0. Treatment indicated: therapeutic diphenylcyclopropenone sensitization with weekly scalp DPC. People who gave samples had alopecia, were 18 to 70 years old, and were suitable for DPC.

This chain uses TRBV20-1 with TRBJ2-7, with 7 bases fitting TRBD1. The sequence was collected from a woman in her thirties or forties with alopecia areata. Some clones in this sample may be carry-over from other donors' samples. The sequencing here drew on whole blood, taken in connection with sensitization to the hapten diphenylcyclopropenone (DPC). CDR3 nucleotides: TGCAGTGCTACCCTCCCGGCACAGGGGTTCTACGAGCAGTACTTC. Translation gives CSATLPAQGFYEQYF.